The TCR beta chain under discussion was sequenced for a study of T-cell memory formation after mild COVID-19. At least ten counts were recorded for this clonotype. MiXCR, applied by TCRdb to the 5' RACE reads, yields one record per CDR3 protein. The repertoire holds some 100,000 distinct CDR3 sequences, with roughly 10% as singletons. The length of the CDR3 is 13 residues. Germline V gene sequence: CDR1 SEHNR, CDR2 FQNEAQ (reference sequence). V lost 8 bases and J 6 bases, leaving 16 bases between the germline ends. The sample was PBMCs or a T cell subset sorted from them (not recorded which). The genes are TRBV7-9 and TRBJ1-1, with D possibly matching TRBD1 (5 bases). The sequence was collected from a man aged 18 to 29 who had mild COVID-19 (a few samples of this study predate the infection). Cell type and time point are not known. In DNA form, the CDR3 reads TGTGCCAGCGACAACCGGGGCCGACCTGAAGCTTTCTTT. This codes for CASDNRGRPEAFF. The full variable domain, in which reference TRBV7-9 and TRBJ1-1 provide the parts outside the CDR3, is DTGVSQNPRHKITKRGQNVTFRCDPISEHNRLYWYRQTLGQGPEFLTYFQNEAQLEKSRLLSDRFSAERPKGSFSTLEIQRTEQGDSAMYLCASDNRGRPEAFFGQGTRLTVV.